This TCR beta chain was observed in a study of CD8 T cells in ankylosing spondylitis (dated by TCRdb to about 2017). Some background on the complete study: The study set out to find disease-linked TCR variants by profiling T cell receptor beta repertoires in ankylosing spondylitis patients and healthy donors. The full study cohort comprised about 25 ankylosing spondylitis patients and approximately 100 healthy donors. Peripheral blood samples were taken, and synovial fluid was additionally collected from ankylosing spondylitis patients. General study outcomes and caveats: The disease-linked clones showed a CD8+ phenotype and occurred at relatively low frequencies in peripheral blood. Some TCR beta motif variants had previously been reported in synovial fluid and blood of reactive arthritis patients, which suggested common disease-initiation mechanisms. Blood from ankylosing spondylitis patients appeared to be characterized by a TCR beta motif composed of under 10 highly homologous amino acid variants. Significant enrichment of the disease-linked clones was reported in matched synovial fluid samples from ankylosing spondylitis patients.

This clonotype turned up a few times. Its antigen has not been determined. The record has no base qualities; no much larger clone is one base away. The sequencer listed for this sample is Illumina HiSeq 2500. Quantitative 5'-RACE with molecular barcodes was the method used to prepare the TCR beta libraries. Turning to the authors' computational methods: To identify disease-linked TCR variants, a new computational method was used, one built on a probabilistic model of VDJ rearrangement. The raw public data were reprocessed by TCRdb itself: fastp quality trimming at Q25, MiXCR clonotype calling, in-frame beta chains only. Entries are consolidated by CDR3 protein sequence, retaining the most common genes and DNA. Clone size and V and J calls follow TCRdb, not the original study. This sample comprises more than 300,000 distinct CDR3 sequences, roughly 8% of them detected only once. The biggest ten clones account for roughly 15% of the sample.

This TCR derives from a male donor with ankylosing spondylitis. The sample was blood, either unsorted or a sorted T cell fraction (not recorded which).

The CDR3: CASSLAGTENQPQHF. The DNA sequence is TGCGCCAGCAGCTTGGCAGGGACAGAGAATCAGCCCCAGCATTTT. The chain employs TRBV5-1 and TRBJ1-5; a stretch of 7 junction bases matches TRBD1. Taken from cysteine to phenylalanine, the CDR3 has 15 residues. The DNA shown is the 45-base CDR3, in frame from base 1. The germline V gene gives CDR1 as SGHRS and CDR2 as YFSETQ. Germline trimming amounts to 0 bases on V and 4 bases on J, with 4 as the count of junction bases outside the gene matches.